Listed here are 3 T cell receptor beta chains from one sample, sequenced in a study of blood T cell repertoires in COVID-19. Profiling relied on immunoSEQ multiplex PCR, and the TCRdb table lists in-frame clones only, not all of them. The sample shows some 200,000 clones, around 92% of them seen only once. The sequencing sample was made of peripheral blood. The receptors come from a man aged 30 to 45 with acute or convalescent COVID-19.

The rearrangement joins TRBV5-5 to TRBJ2-7; 12 nucleotides agree with TRBD2. CDR3 length equals 15 residues. Looked up from germline, CDR1 is SGHKS and CDR2 is YYEKEE (reference sequence). Trimming at V came to 0 bases and at J to 4 bases, leaving 2 bases not matched to a gene. CDR3 DNA: TGTGCCAGCAGCTTGGCCGGGACTAGCGGGTACGAGCAGTACTTC. Amino acids: CASSLAGTSGYEQYF.

V is TRBV3-1 (or the pseudogene TRBV3-2) and J is TRBJ2-7; 11 bases line up with TRBD1. CDR3 length equals 16 residues. Germline V lookup: CDR1 LGHDT, CDR2 YNNKEL (reference sequence). Trimming cost V 3 bases and J 5 bases; bases outside gene matches: 9. The CDR3 sequence: CASSHLDRGLPNEQYF. CDR3 sequence (DNA): TGTGCCAGCAGCCACCTGGACAGGGGGCTTCCGAACGAGCAGTACTTC.

This chain joins TRBV6-1 and TRBJ2-7; possible D gene TRBD2, 5 bases. From germline, CDR1 is MNHNS and CDR2 SASEGT. This CDR3 has 13 amino acids. Trimming pared 0 bases from V and 4 bases from J, leaving 7 bases between. CDR3 region: CASSEAIAYEQYF. The DNA for the CDR3 is TGTGCCAGCAGTGAAGCCATAGCGTACGAGCAGTACTTC.